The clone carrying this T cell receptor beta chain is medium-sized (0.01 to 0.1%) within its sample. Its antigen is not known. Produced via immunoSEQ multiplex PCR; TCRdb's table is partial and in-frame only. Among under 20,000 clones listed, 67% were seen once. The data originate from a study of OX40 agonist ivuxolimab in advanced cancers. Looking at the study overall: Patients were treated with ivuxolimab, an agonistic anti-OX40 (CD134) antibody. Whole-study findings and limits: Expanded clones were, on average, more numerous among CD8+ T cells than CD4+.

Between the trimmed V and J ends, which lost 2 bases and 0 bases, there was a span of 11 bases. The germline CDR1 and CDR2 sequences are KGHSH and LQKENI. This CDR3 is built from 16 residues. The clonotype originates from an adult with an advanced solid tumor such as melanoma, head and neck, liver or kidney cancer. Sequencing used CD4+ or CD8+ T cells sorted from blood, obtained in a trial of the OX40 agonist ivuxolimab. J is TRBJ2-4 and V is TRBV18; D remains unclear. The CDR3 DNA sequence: TGTGCCAGCTCACCATCAGGACCGTTAGCCAAAAACATTCAGTACTTC. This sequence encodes CASSPSGPLAKNIQYF.